Below, 31 T cell receptor beta chains from the same sample are listed, as sequenced in a study of shared T cell receptors in the human thymus. The method was immunoSEQ multiplex PCR; TCRdb's version includes in-frame clones alone and lacks a portion of them. The sample includes hundreds of thousands of clones, approximately 87% seen only once; the top ten take approximately 0.01%. These records were also assigned to another study, of human thymus T cells.

Specimen: thymocytes. These TCRs come from a boy younger than two with a congenital heart defect.

The gene calls are TRBV9 and TRBJ2-2; no firm D call. The CDR3 runs 15 residues. Per the germline V gene, CDR1 is SGDLS and CDR2 is YYNGEE. V was clipped by 0 bases and J by 5 bases, with 11 bases between them. CDR3 sequence: CASSVGPIETGELFF. The CDR3 DNA follows: TGTGCCAGCAGCGTAGGTCCCATAGAGACCGGGGAGCTGTTTTTT.

The genes are TRBV7-9 and TRBJ2-7; D uncertain. Trimming pared 2 bases from V and 0 bases from J, leaving 14 bases between. Germline CDR1 reads SEHNR; CDR2 reads FQNEAQ (reference sequence). This CDR3 is built from 16 residues. The CDR3: CASSLSFRKASYEQYF. DNA for the CDR3: TGTGCCAGCAGCTTAAGTTTCCGAAAAGCCTCCTACGAGCAGTACTTC.

The rearrangement joins TRBV6-1 to TRBJ1-5; D may be TRBD1 (5 bases). The CDR3 totals 17 residues. The germline V gene has CDR1 MNHNS and CDR2 SASEGT. The V end was cut by 1 base, the J end by 3 bases, with 16 bases between. The DNA of the CDR3 is TGTGCCAGCAGTGAAGGGGGCAGCCTCTTCTCCAATCAGCCCCAGCATTTT. Protein sequence: CASSEGGSLFSNQPQHF.

This chain uses TRBV4-3 with TRBJ2-7, with 10 positions matching TRBD1. Germline assignment: CDR1 LGHNA and CDR2 YSLEER. The CDR3 totals 16 residues. The J segment lost 3 bases and the V segment lost 0 bases, leaving 5 bases of the junction unmatched. Written as DNA, the CDR3 is TGCGCCAGCAGCCAAGAGAACCGGACAGGGGGCTACGAGCAGTACTTC. As protein: CASSQENRTGGYEQYF.

This sequence joins TRBV5-4 and TRBJ2-4; 7 positions match TRBD2. With V trimmed by 3 bases and J by 2 bases, 5 bases remained unmatched. The germline gives CDR1 SGHNT, CDR2 YYREEE (reference sequence). There are 15 residues in the CDR3. Here the CDR3 reads CASSWGGASKNIQYF. The CDR3 nucleotides are TGTGCCAGCAGCTGGGGAGGGGCGTCCAAAAACATTCAGTACTTC.

The chain employs TRBV2 and TRBJ1-5, with D uncertain. From germline, CDR1 is SNHLY and CDR2 FYNNEI. CDR3 size: 20 residues. The V end lost 3 bases, the J end lost 0 bases, and 24 bases lay between the germline ends. The CDR3, as DNA: TGTGCCAGCAGTGAGTTCGAAAATCGGGAGGAGGAAAGTAGCAATCAGCCCCAGCATTTT. It codes for CASSEFENREEESSNQPQHF.

The genes are TRBV7-6 and TRBJ2-3, with D possibly TRBD1 on 6 matching bases. Trimming took 5 bases from V and 8 from J, leaving 11 bases between them. Per germline, CDR1 SGHVS and CDR2 FNYEAQ. CDR3 length equals 12 residues. CDR3 sequence reads: CASSVLGGTQYF. DNA of the CDR3: TGTGCCAGCAGCGTTCTAGGGGGTACGCAGTATTTT.

The chain employs TRBV28 and TRBJ2-7; 7 bases agree with TRBD1. Germline V CDR1 and CDR2: MDHEN, SYDVKM. With 11 bases clipped from V and 6 bases from J, the junction kept 28 bases outside the gene matches. The CDR3 is 18 residues long. Here the CDR3 reads CASNFDRRQGPRMGEQYF. The CDR3 nucleotides are TGTGCCTCCAATTTCGACCGCCGACAGGGCCCCAGAATGGGCGAGCAGTACTTC.

This clone was seen more than once but under ten times. The chain links TRBV4-3 to TRBJ1-1; D not certain. V was shortened by 0 bases and J by 1 base, with 9 bases between the two germline ends. The CDR3 length is 15 residues. Germline V lookup: CDR1 LGHNA, CDR2 YSLEER. CDR3 amino acids: CASSQEHHANTEAFF. In DNA form, the CDR3 reads TGCGCCAGCAGCCAAGAACATCATGCGAACACTGAAGCTTTCTTT.

The J gene is TRBJ2-7, the V gene TRBV6-5; unclear D gene. This CDR3 is built from 14 residues. With 1 base removed from V and 6 bases from J, the gap between germline ends came to 13 bases. From germline, CDR1 is MNHEY and CDR2 SVGAGI. The CDR3 loop is CASSYFPPGREQYF. The CDR3 region has the DNA TGTGCCAGCAGTTACTTCCCGCCTGGCCGCGAGCAGTACTTC.

This sequence joins TRBV18 and TRBJ2-2; perhaps TRBD1 as D (5 bases). V lost 8 bases, J lost 0 bases, and 10 bases lay in between. This CDR3 comprises 14 residues. CDR1 and CDR2 from the germline V gene are KGHSH and LQKENI. The CDR3 loop reads CASRSDTNTGELFF. The CDR3 DNA is TGTGCCAGCCGATCGGACACGAACACCGGGGAGCTGTTTTTT.

The V gene is TRBV7-8, the J gene TRBJ1-5; maybe TRBD1 (6 bases). Germline V gives CDR1 SGHVS, CDR2 FQNEAQ. Trimming shortened V by 5 bases and J by 9 bases, and 17 bases separated the two germline ends. The CDR3 covers 14 residues. As DNA, the CDR3 is TGTGCCAGCAGCCCCGGACAGATGAGTCCGCCCCAGCATTTT. Its protein is CASSPGQMSPPQHF. Supplemented by reference TRBV7-8 and TRBJ1-5, the full variable domain reads GAGVSQSPRYKVAKRGQDVALRCDPISGHVSLFWYQQALGQGPEFLTYFQNEAQLDKSGLPSDRFFAERPEGSVSTLKIQRTQQEDSAVYLCASSPGQMSPPQHFGDGTRLSIL.

In its sample, this clone was seen a few times. V usage is TRBV19 and J usage is TRBJ2-7; D possibly corresponds to TRBD1 (6 bases). Germline CDR1 is LNHDA and CDR2 is SQIVND (reference sequence). The CDR3 covers 13 residues. V gave up 5 bases and J gave up 7 bases, with 15 bases separating them. The CDR3 DNA follows: TGTGCCAGTAGTCCCGAAGGGGGTGTGGAGCAGTACTTC. Protein sequence: CASSPEGGVEQYF.

The CDR3 loop reads CASSLAQGQGSNYGYTF. The DNA of the CDR3 is TGTGCCAGCAGCTTGGCCCAAGGACAGGGGTCTAACTATGGCTACACCTTC. J is TRBJ1-2 and V is TRBV5-6; 9 bases agree with TRBD1. The J segment lost 0 bases and the V segment lost 0 bases, leaving 6 bases of the junction unmatched. This CDR3 is built from 17 residues. Germline loops: CDR1 SGHDT, CDR2 YYEEEE.

The genes are TRBV21-1 and TRBJ2-7; the tabulated D call, TRBD1, remains unverified against the DNA. TRBV21-1 is flagged as a pseudogene. The CDR3 runs 16 residues. CDR3 nucleotides: TGTGCCAGCAGCAAAGTGACAGGGCCGCTTTTCTACGAGCAGTACTTC. It encodes CASSKVTGPLFYEQYF.

DNA for the CDR3: TGTGCCATCAGTGAGGATACGGGAGGGTACACAGATACGCAGTATTTT. It specifies CAISEDTGGYTDTQYF. This rearrangement joins TRBV10-3 to TRBJ2-3; 8 nucleotides match TRBD2. V shed 2 bases and J 2 bases; nucleotides not matched to a gene: 6. Germline V CDR1 and CDR2: ENHRY, SYGVKD. CDR3 length: 16 residues.

This chain connects TRBV6-5 to TRBJ2-7; 9 nucleotides match TRBD1. Per the germline V gene, CDR1 is MNHEY and CDR2 is SVGAGI. V shed 4 bases, J shed 2 bases, and the junction held 9 bases outside the gene matches. This CDR3 region has 16 residues. CDR3 sequence: CASSFPGTGPPYEQYF. CDR3 DNA: TGTGCCAGCAGTTTCCCCGGGACAGGGCCCCCCTACGAGCAGTACTTC.

The J gene is TRBJ2-1, the V gene TRBV7-3; 10 bases fit TRBD2. This CDR3 spans 19 amino acids. Germline V gene data show CDR1 as SGHTA and CDR2 as FQGTGA. Trimming cost V 7 bases and J 6 bases; bases outside gene matches: 21. CDR3: CASTGGQREGGARGNEQFF. For the CDR3, the DNA is TGTGCCAGCACCGGGGGGCAGCGGGAGGGCGGGGCAAGGGGCAATGAGCAGTTCTTC.

V is TRBV19 and J is TRBJ2-6; possibly TRBD2 for D (6 bases). CDR1 is LNHDA, CDR2 SQIVND, per germline (reference sequence). The CDR3 sequence is 15 residues long. Trimming removed 4 bases at V and 4 bases at J, with 11 bases between. The CDR3 region is CASSRPGVGANVLTF. For the CDR3, the DNA is TGTGCCAGTAGTAGGCCGGGGGTCGGGGCCAACGTCCTGACTTTC.

J is TRBJ2-4 and V is TRBV7-3, with 13 bases matching TRBD2. V gave up 5 bases and J gave up 9 bases; unmatched junction bases: 13. Germline V lookup: CDR1 SGHTA, CDR2 FQGTGA. The CDR3 is 17 amino acids. The CDR3, as DNA: TGTGCCAGCAGCCCATCGGGTGGACTAGCGGGAGTTTCCATTCAGTACTTC. As protein: CASSPSGGLAGVSIQYF.

CDR3 coding DNA: TGTGCTAGTGGTTTGGCCCCACAGGGGAACAGCAATCAGCCCCAGCATTTT. It is translated as CASGLAPQGNSNQPQHF. This chain uses TRBV12-5 with TRBJ1-5; TRBD1 aligns across 7 bases. The CDR3 totals 17 residues. Germline V gene lookup returns CDR1 LGHNT and CDR2 FRNRAP. The J segment lost 1 base and the V segment lost 1 base, leaving 7 bases of the junction unmatched. Based on the CDR3 plus reference TRBV12-5 and TRBJ1-5, the full variable domain is DARVTQTPRHKVTEMGQEVTMRCQPILGHNTVFWYRQTMMQGLELLAYFRNRAPLDDSGMPKDRFSAEMPDATLATLKIQPSEPRDSAVYFCASGLAPQGNSNQPQHFGDGTRLSIL.

This clone was found once. This chain connects TRBV30 to TRBJ2-6; tentatively, D is TRBD1 (6 bases). This CDR3 spans 17 amino acids. Germline lookup yields CDR1 GTSNPN and CDR2 SVGIG (reference sequence). The V gene lost 3 bases and the J gene lost 4 bases, with 19 bases spanning the gap. The CDR3 DNA reads TGTGCCTGGAGCGAAAAACAGGGCCCTCCCGGGGCCAACGTCCTGACTTTC. Its translation: CAWSEKQGPPGANVLTF.

V usage is TRBV27 and J usage is TRBJ2-3; 7 bases are shared with TRBD2. Losses at the gene ends were 2 bases for V and 4 bases for J; bases not matched to a gene: 6. This CDR3 has 15 amino acids. CDR1 and CDR2 from the germline V gene are MNHEY and SMNVEV (reference sequence). The DNA of the CDR3 is TGTGCCAGCAGTTTAAACCGCGGGAGCGCAGATACGCAGTATTTT. It specifies CASSLNRGSADTQYF.

This clone was seen a single time. The chain combines TRBV4-1 with TRBJ2-1, with a tentative D call TRBD1 (6 bases). CDR3 length equals 15 residues. V was shortened by 5 bases and J by 4 bases, with 15 bases between the two germline ends. The germline V gene encodes CDR1 MGHRA and CDR2 YSYEKL. DNA of the CDR3: TGCGCCAGCAGCGGACAGAAGGGGGTTTACAATGAGCAGTTCTTC. Translating it yields CASSGQKGVYNEQFF.

The CDR3 spells CATSRVAGVPSYEQYF. CDR3 in DNA: TGTGCCACCAGCAGAGTGGCGGGAGTCCCCTCCTACGAGCAGTACTTC. The V gene is TRBV15, the J gene TRBJ2-7; the match to TRBD2 covers 7 bases. V lost 1 base and J lost 0; bases outside the gene matches: 6. The CDR3 spans 16 residues. Germline V gene lookup returns CDR1 LNHNV and CDR2 YYDKDF (reference sequence).

The rearrangement links TRBV6-4 to TRBJ2-1, with a tentative D call TRBD1 (6 bases). The CDR3 sequence is 13 residues long. Germline V gives CDR1 MRHNA, CDR2 SNTAGT. V lost 4 bases to trimming and J lost 8 bases, with 12 bases between them. CDR3 amino acids: CASSVSGVDEQFF. The DNA for the CDR3 is TGTGCCAGCAGTGTGTCAGGGGTGGATGAGCAGTTCTTC.

This clone was recorded once. The chain has TRBV5-6 and TRBJ2-1; a possible D gene is TRBD2 (5 bases). CDR3 size: 15 residues. Trimming pared 4 bases from V and 4 bases from J, leaving 15 bases between. The V gene's germline CDR1 is SGHDT and CDR2 YYEEEE. The chain's CDR3 is CASSLTSKDYNEQFF. The CDR3 nucleotides read TGTGCCAGCAGCCTTACTAGTAAGGATTACAATGAGCAGTTCTTC.

The chain combines TRBV4-3 with TRBJ1-4; D gene uncertain. Germline V gives CDR1 LGHNA, CDR2 YSLEER. V was cut by 2 bases and J by 0 bases, with 13 bases left in between. This CDR3 is built from 17 residues. CDR3 in DNA: TGCGCCAGCAGCCAAAGGTCTGCGGGCGCAACTAATGAAAAACTGTTTTTT. Its protein is CASSQRSAGATNEKLFF.

The chain is built from TRBV18 and TRBJ2-5, with D maybe TRBD2 (7 bases). V lost 6 bases and J lost 2, with 19 bases in between. Per germline, CDR1 KGHSH and CDR2 LQKENI. CDR3 length: 16 residues. The CDR3 nucleotides read TGTGCCAGCTCCCCCCGGGGGGACATGGTACAAGAGACCCAGTACTTC. Translation: CASSPRGDMVQETQYF.

There are a few counts of this clone. The gene calls are TRBV28 and TRBJ2-3, with 10 bases lining up with TRBD2. Germline lookup yields CDR1 MDHEN and CDR2 SYDVKM. Trimming removed 8 bases from V and 0 bases from J; junction bases left unmatched: 8. CDR3 length equals 16 residues. The chain's CDR3 is CASGTSVMGSTDTQYF. DNA for the CDR3: TGTGCCAGCGGGACTAGCGTTATGGGTAGCACAGATACGCAGTATTTT. The full variable domain, rest sourced from reference TRBV28 and TRBJ2-3, is DVKVTQSSRYLVKRTGEKVFLECVQDMDHENMFWYRQDPGLGLRLIYFSYDVKMKEKGDIPEGYSVSREKKERFSLILESASTNQTSMYLCASGTSVMGSTDTQYFGPGTRLTVL.

The chain recombines TRBV28 with TRBJ2-7; 10 bases align to TRBD2. This CDR3 is 17 amino acids long. Per germline, CDR1 MDHEN and CDR2 SYDVKM. The junction had 11 bases not matched to a gene; V was cut back by 6 bases and J by 0 bases. The DNA of the CDR3 is TGTGCCAGCAGCCCCGGACTAGCGGATTACCCCTCCTACGAGCAGTACTTC. It codes for CASSPGLADYPSYEQYF.